Sequencing of this T cell receptor (beta chain) was carried out in a study of cytomegalovirus exposure and HLA in healthy donors. 60 Vbeta and 13 Jbeta primers were used in PCR. Repertoires were generated with immunoSEQ multiplex PCR, while TCRdb's copy carries only in-frame clones and drops some. The sample records roughly 150,000 clones, roughly 75% being singletons. Looked up from germline, CDR1 is SGHTA and CDR2 is FQGNSA. The CDR3 has 16 amino acids. Trimming took off 5 bases at V and 4 bases at J, with 20 bases between the two ends. The clonotype comes from a female donor in good health and CMV-seronegative. The V call is TRBV7-2, the J call TRBJ2-5; possibly TRBD2 for D (6 bases). Sequenced: PBMCs. In DNA form, the CDR3 reads TGTGCCAGCAGCCCGCCGCGGGACCGTCCTAGAGAGACCCAGTACTTC. Encoded protein: CASSPPRDRPRETQYF.